This TCR beta chain was captured in a study of regulatory T cells in long-lasting Graves disease. Points from the study as a whole: Examination was confined to peripheral blood, excluding thyroid tissue.

There are 14 residues in the CDR3. J lost 7 bases, V lost 2 bases, and 3 bases had no gene match. Germline V CDR1 and CDR2: MNHEY, SVGAGI. As to time point: newly diagnosed GD, antithyroid drugs for less than 3 months. Isolated PBMC RNA provided the starting material for the TCR library. In this sample, this clonotype turned up many times. Its antigen remains unidentified. CDR3 regions were amplified by Arm-PCR using iRepertoire HTBI primers to build TCR beta libraries. Each CDR3 protein gets one entry after TCRdb re-called the multiplex PCR reads with MiXCR. The table has 400,000 to 500,000 distinct CDR3 sequences, about 16% seen once. The same sample was also studied in work on T cells in Graves' hyperthyroidism and ophthalmopathy. In that study: The authors deemed Graves' hyperthyroidism stable absent ophthalmopathy progression within 18 months.

J is TRBJ2-1 and V is TRBV6-5, with TRBD1 identical over 9 bases. The origin of this receptor is a woman aged 18-29 years with Graves disease. This specimen consisted of peripheral blood mononuclear cells (PBMCs), obtained at new diagnosis, from a patient treated with antithyroid drugs. The CDR3 sequence is CASSYGTGTNEQFF. DNA for the CDR3: TGTGCCAGCAGTTACGGGACAGGGACAAATGAGCAGTTCTTC.